Listed below are T cell receptor beta chains from one sample, sequenced in a study of cytomegalovirus exposure and HLA in healthy donors. Assay: immunoSEQ multiplex PCR; the TCRdb copy retains only in-frame clones and omits some. Altogether 65,000 to 100,000 clones are present, more than 75% being singletons, with the ten largest covering about 15%. The sample consisted of PBMCs. These receptors were collected from a woman in her 40s in good health and CMV-seropositive. CDR3s include the opening cysteine and the closing phenylalanine or tryptophan. A D gene is named only where the DNA matches it firmly. Rows give clone size only sometimes, using once, few, many, or a class for an expanded clone.

j_call clone_size v_call d_call cdr3_aa cdr3_nt
TRBJ1-1 NA TRBV27 TRBD1 CASSTGAKNTEAFF TGTGCCAGCAGCACAGGGGCAAAGAACACTGAAGCTTTCTTT
TRBJ2-5 NA TRBV6-6 NA CASSLRVRETQYF TGTGCCAGCAGTTTGAGGGTCCGGGAGACCCAGTACTTC
TRBJ1-4 NA TRBV14 NA CASSQDFSGAGEKLFF TGTGCCAGCAGCCAAGATTTTTCAGGGGCTGGGGAAAAACTGTTTTTT
TRBJ1-1 once TRBV29-1 NA CSHHRNTEAFF TGCAGCCATCATAGGAACACTGAAGCTTTCTTT
TRBJ1-6 NA TRBV14 NA CASSQGYQGSSPLHF TGTGCCAGCAGCCAAGGATATCAGGGGAGTTCACCCCTCCACTTT
TRBJ2-3 NA TRBV5-1 TRBD2 CASSLQRGVSTDTQYF TGCGCCAGCAGCTTGCAACGGGGGGTTAGCACAGATACGCAGTATTTT
TRBJ1-5 once TRBV28 NA CASSFPPASWTDYQPQHF TGTGCCAGCAGTTTTCCCCCGGCTTCTTGGACAGATTATCAGCCCCAGCATTTT
TRBJ1-6 NA TRBV7-2 TRBD1 CASSPRDRRTLHF TGTGCCAGCAGCCCGCGGGACAGGCGGACCCTCCACTTT
TRBJ1-5 NA TRBV5-1 NA CASSLIGGDQPQHF TGCGCCAGCAGCTTGATTGGAGGGGATCAGCCCCAGCATTTT
TRBJ2-1 NA TRBV6-5 TRBD2 CASRRWEGLHNEQFF TGTGCCAGCAGACGGTGGGAGGGCCTTCATAATGAGCAGTTCTTC
TRBJ1-2 NA TRBV5-4 NA CASSFGQEYYGYTF TGTGCCAGCAGCTTTGGGCAGGAATACTATGGCTACACCTTC
TRBJ1-5 once TRBV21-1 NA CASSKGRNLGIIQPQHF TGTGCCAGCAGCAAAGGCCGGAACCTAGGAATAATTCAGCCCCAGCATTTT
TRBJ1-1 NA TRBV7-9 NA CASSPPGSSNTEAFF TGTGCCAGCAGCCCCCCAGGGTCCTCAAACACTGAAGCTTTCTTT
TRBJ2-5 NA TRBV9 TRBD2 CASSPGLAGGLYQETQYF TGTGCCAGCAGCCCGGGACTAGCGGGGGGGCTTTACCAAGAGACCCAGTACTTC
TRBJ2-1 NA TRBV4-3 TRBD2 CASSQDTGGAYNEQFF TGCGCCAGCAGCCAAGACACGGGAGGGGCCTACAATGAGCAGTTCTTC
TRBJ2-7 once TRBV5-1 TRBD2 CASSGKTSGRNEQYF TGCGCCAGCAGCGGCAAGACTAGCGGGAGAAACGAGCAGTACTTC
TRBJ2-2 NA TRBV19 NA CASRRSGNTGELFF TGTGCCAGTAGACGGTCAGGGAACACCGGGGAGCTGTTTTTT
TRBJ1-1 once TRBV11-2 TRBD1 CATAPSGQGRNTEAFF TGTGCCACCGCACCTTCTGGACAGGGGAGGAACACTGAAGCTTTCTTT
TRBJ2-2 NA TRBV11-2 TRBD1 CASSPPDRWITGELFF TGTGCCAGCAGCCCCCCGGACAGGTGGATCACCGGGGAGCTGTTTTTT
TRBJ2-6 NA TRBV19 NA CASSTGANVLTF TGTGCCAGTAGCACTGGGGCCAACGTCCTGACTTTC
TRBJ1-1 NA TRBV27 NA CASSYLDKVGTEAFF TGTGCCAGCAGTTACCTAGATAAGGTGGGCACTGAAGCTTTCTTT
TRBJ1-5 NA TRBV6-1 TRBD1 CASSERGQGALQPQHF TGTGCCAGCAGTGAAAGGGGACAGGGGGCTCTACAGCCCCAGCATTTT
TRBJ2-2 once TRBV6-5 NA CASSYSRGELFF TGTGCCAGCAGTTACTCGAGAGGGGAGCTGTTTTTT
TRBJ1-4 NA TRBV4-2 NA CASSPATNEKLFF TGTGCCAGCAGCCCGGCAACTAATGAAAAACTGTTTTTT
TRBJ2-7 NA TRBV15 TRBD2 CATSPERGYEQYF TGTGCCACGTCGCCCGAGCGGGGCTACGAGCAGTACTTC
TRBJ2-6 NA TRBV5-1 TRBD1 CASRPGTGSGANVLTF TGCGCCAGCAGACCCGGGACAGGGTCTGGGGCCAACGTCCTGACTTTC
TRBJ2-6 NA TRBV28 NA CASSFGSSGANVLTF TGTGCCAGCAGTTTTGGGAGCTCTGGGGCCAACGTCCTGACTTTC